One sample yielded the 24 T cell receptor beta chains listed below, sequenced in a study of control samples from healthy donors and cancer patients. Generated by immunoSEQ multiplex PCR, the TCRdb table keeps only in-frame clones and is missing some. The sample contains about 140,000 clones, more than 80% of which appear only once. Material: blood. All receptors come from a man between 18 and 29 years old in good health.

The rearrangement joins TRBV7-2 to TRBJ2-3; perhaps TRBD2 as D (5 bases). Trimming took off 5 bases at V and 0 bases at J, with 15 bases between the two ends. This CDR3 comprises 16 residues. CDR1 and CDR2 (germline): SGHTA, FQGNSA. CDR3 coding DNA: TGTGCCAGCAGCATAGGACTGACGGGCAGCACAGATACGCAGTATTTT. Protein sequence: CASSIGLTGSTDTQYF.

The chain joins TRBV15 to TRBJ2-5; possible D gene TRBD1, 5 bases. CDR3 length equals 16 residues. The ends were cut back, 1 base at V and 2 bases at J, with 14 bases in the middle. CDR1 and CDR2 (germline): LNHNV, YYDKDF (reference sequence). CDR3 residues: CATSRGLTQGQETQYF. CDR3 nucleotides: TGTGCCACCAGCAGAGGATTGACCCAGGGACAAGAGACCCAGTACTTC.

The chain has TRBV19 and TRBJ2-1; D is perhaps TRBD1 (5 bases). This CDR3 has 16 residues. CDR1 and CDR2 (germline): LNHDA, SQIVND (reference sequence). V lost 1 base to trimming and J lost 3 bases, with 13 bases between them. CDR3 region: CASSIAGASFYNEQFF. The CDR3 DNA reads TGTGCCAGTAGTATAGCTGGGGCCTCCTTCTACAATGAGCAGTTCTTC.

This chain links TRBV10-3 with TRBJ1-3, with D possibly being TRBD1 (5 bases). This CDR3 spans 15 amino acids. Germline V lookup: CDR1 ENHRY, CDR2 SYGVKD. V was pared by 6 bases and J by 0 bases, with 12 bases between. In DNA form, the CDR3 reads TGTGCCATCAGAGACCCGACAGACTCTGGAAACACCATATATTTT. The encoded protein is CAIRDPTDSGNTIYF.

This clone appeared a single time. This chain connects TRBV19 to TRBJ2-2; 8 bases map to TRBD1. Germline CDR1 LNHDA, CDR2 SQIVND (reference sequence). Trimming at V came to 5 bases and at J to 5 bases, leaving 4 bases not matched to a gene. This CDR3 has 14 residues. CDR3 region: CASSRRTGTGELFF. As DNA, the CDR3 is TGTGCCAGTAGTCGGCGGACAGGGACCGGGGAGCTGTTTTTT.

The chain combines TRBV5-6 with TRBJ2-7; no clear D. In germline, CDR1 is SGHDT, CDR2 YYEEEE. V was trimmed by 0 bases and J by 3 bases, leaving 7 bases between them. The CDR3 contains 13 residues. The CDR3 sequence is CASSLARDYEQYF. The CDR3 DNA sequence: TGTGCCAGCAGCTTGGCCAGAGACTACGAGCAGTACTTC.

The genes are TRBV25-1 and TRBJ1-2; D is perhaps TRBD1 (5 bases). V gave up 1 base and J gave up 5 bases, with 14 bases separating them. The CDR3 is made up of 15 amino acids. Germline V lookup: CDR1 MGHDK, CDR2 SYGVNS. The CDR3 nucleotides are TGTGCCAGCAGTGAATCGACGAGGGGTGAATATGGCTACACCTTC. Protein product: CASSESTRGEYGYTF.

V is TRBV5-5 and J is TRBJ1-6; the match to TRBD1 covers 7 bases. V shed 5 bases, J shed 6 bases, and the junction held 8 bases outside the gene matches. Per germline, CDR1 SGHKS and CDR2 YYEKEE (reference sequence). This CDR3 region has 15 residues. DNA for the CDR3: TGTGCCAGCAGGGCAGGGGGGCAGCTTAATTCACCCCTCCACTTT. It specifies CASRAGGQLNSPLHF.

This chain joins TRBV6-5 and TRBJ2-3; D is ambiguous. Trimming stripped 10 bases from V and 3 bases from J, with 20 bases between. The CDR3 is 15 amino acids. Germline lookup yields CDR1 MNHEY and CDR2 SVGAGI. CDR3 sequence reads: CAIRCRVLVTDTQYF. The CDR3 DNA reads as TGTGCCATCCGGTGTAGGGTGTTGGTGACAGATACGCAGTATTTT.

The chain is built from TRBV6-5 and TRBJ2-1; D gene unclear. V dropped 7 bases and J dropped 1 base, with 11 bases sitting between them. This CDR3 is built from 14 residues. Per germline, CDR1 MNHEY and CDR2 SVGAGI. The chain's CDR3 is CASTRTASYNEQFF. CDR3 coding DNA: TGTGCCAGCACCAGGACCGCGTCCTACAATGAGCAGTTCTTC.

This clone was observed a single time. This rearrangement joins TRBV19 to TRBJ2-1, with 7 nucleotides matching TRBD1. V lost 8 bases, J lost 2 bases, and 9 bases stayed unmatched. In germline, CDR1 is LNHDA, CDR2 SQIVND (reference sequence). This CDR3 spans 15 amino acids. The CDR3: CASHTRGQAYNEQFF. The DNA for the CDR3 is TGTGCCAGTCACACCCGCGGACAGGCCTACAATGAGCAGTTCTTC.

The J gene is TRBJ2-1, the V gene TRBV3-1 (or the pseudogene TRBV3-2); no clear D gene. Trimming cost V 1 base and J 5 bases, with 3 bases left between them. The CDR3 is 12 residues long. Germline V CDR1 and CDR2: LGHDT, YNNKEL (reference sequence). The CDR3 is CASSQADNEQFF. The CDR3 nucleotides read TGTGCCAGCAGCCAAGCGGACAATGAGCAGTTCTTC.

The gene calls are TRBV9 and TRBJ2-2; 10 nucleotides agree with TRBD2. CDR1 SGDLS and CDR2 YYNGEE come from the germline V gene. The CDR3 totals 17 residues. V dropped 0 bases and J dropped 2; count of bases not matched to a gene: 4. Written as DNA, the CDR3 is TGTGCCAGCAGCGTAGGACTAGCGGGTTCTAACACCGGGGAGCTGTTTTTT. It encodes CASSVGLAGSNTGELFF.

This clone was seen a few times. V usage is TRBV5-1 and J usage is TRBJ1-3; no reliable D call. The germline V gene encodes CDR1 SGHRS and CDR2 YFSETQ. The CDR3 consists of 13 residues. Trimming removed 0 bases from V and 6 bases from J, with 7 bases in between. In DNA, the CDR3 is TGCGCCAGCAGCTTGGGTCAAGAAAACACCATATATTTT. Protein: CASSLGQENTIYF.

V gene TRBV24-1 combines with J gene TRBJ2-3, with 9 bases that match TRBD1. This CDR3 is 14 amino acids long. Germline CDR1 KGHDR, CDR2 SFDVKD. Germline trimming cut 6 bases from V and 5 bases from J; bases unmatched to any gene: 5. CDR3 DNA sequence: TGTGCCACCAGTTCGCGACAGGGGGGAGATACGCAGTATTTT. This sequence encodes CATSSRQGGDTQYF.

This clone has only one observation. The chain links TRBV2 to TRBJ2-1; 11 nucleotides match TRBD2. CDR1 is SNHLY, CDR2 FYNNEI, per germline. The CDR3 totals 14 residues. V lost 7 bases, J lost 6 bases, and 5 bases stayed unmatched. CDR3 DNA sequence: TGTGCCAGCAAGATAGCGGGGGGGAGCAATGAGCAGTTCTTC. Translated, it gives CASKIAGGSNEQFF.

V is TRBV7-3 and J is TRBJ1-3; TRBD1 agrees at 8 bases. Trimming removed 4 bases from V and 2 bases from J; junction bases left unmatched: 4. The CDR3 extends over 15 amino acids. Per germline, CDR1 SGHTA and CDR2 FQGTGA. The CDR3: CASSSMTGAGNTIYF. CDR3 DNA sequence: TGTGCCAGCAGCTCGATGACAGGGGCTGGAAACACCATATATTTT. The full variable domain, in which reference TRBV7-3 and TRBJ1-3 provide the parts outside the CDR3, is GAGVSQTPSNKVTEKGKYVELRCDPISGHTALYWYRQSLGQGPEFLIYFQGTGAADDSGLPNDRFFAVRPEGSVSTLKIQRTERGDSAVYLCASSSMTGAGNTIYFGEGSWLTVV.

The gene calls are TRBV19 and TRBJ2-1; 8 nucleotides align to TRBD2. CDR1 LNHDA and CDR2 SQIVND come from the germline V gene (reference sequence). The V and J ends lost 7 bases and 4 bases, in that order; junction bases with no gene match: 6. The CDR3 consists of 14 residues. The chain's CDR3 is CASTGTSQYNEQFF. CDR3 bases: TGTGCCAGTACCGGGACTAGTCAATACAATGAGCAGTTCTTC. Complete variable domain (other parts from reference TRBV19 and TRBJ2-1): DGGITQSPKYLFRKEGQNVTLSCEQNLNHDAMYWYRQDPGQGLRLIYYSQIVNDFQKGDIAEGYSVSREKKESFPLTVTSAQKNPTAFYLCASTGTSQYNEQFFGPGTRLTVL.

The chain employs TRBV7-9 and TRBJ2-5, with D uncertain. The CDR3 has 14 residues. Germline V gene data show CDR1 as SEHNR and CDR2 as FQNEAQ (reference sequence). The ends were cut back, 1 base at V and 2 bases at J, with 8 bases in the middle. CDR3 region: CASSLGTAQETQYF. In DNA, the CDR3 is TGTGCCAGCAGCTTAGGCACAGCACAAGAGACCCAGTACTTC.

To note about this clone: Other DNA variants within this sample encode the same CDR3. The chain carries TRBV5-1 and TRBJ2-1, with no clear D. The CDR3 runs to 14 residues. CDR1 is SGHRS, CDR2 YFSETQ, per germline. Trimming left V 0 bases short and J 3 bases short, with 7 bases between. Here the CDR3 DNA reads TGCGCCAGCAGCTTGGGGCAGAACTACAATGAGCAGTTCTTC. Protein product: CASSLGQNYNEQFF.

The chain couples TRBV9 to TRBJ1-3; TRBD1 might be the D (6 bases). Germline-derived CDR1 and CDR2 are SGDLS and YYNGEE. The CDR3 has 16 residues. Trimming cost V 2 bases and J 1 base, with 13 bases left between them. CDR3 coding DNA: TGTGCCAGCAGCGTCGGGCAGGGGACTTCTGGAAACACCATATATTTT. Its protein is CASSVGQGTSGNTIYF.

The CDR3 protein is CASKFPGQGDYGYTF. The CDR3 nucleotides read TGTGCCAGCAAATTTCCGGGACAGGGGGACTATGGCTACACCTTC. The chain combines TRBV6-5 with TRBJ1-2, with 11 bases identical to TRBD1. V lost 7 bases to trimming and J lost 3 bases; unmatched junction nucleotides: 7. Germline-derived CDR1 and CDR2 are MNHEY and SVGAGI. The length of the CDR3 is 15 residues.

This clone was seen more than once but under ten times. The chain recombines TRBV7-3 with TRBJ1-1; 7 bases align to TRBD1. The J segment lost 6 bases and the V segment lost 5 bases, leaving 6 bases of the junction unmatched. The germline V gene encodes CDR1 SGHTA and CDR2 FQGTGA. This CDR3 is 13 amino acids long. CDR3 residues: CASSARGSPEAFF. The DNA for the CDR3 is TGTGCCAGCAGCGCCAGGGGGTCTCCTGAAGCTTTCTTT.

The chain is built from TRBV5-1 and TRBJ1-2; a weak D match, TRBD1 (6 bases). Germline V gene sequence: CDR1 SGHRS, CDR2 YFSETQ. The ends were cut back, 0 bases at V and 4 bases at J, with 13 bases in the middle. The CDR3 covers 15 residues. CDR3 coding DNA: TGCGCCAGCAGCTTGGAGGGGGGGCCAGGCTATGGCTACACCTTC. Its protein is CASSLEGGPGYGYTF.